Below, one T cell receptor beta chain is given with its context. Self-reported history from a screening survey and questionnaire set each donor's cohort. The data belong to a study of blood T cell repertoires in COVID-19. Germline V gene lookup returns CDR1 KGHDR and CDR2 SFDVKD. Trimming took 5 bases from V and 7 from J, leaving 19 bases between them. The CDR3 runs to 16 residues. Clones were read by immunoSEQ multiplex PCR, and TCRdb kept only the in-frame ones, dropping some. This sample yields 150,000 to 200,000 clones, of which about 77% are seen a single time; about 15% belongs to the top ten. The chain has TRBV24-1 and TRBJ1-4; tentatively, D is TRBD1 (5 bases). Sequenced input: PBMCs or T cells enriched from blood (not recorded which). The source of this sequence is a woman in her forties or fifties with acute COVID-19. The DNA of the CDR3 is TGTGCCACCAGTGGGACCTCGCAGGGTACAGGTGAAAAACTGTTTTTT. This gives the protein CATSGTSQGTGEKLFF.